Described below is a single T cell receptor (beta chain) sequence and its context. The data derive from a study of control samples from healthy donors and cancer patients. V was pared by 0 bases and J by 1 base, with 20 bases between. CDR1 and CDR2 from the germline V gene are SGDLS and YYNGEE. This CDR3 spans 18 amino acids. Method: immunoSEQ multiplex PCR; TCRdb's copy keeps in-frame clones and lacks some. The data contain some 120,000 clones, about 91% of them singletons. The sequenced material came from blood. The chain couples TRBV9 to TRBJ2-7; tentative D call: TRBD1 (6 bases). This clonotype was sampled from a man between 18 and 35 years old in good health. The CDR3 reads CASSVGVGNRAQSYEQYF. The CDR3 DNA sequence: TGTGCCAGCAGCGTAGGGGTGGGGAACAGGGCCCAATCCTACGAGCAGTACTTC.